This T cell receptor (beta chain) was captured by sequencing in a study of shared clonotypes between healthy human individuals (TCRdb year 2020). With respect to the entire study: The cohort included a few men and a couple of women between 18 and 49 years of age. For each donor, three plates each were used for CD4 naive and CD4 memory, two plates were used for CD8 naive, and one plate was used for CD8 memory. To estimate repertoire size and how much clonotypes are shared between individuals, the study performed deep sequencing of blood TCR repertoires from roughly five healthy adults. To increase sequencing depth and limit assay-specific biases, TCR repertoire library preparation and sequencing were carried out by different laboratories using diverse techniques. Leukapheresis yielded between about 0.94 and 9.5 billion PBMCs per donor.

The donors were healthy, HIV-negative adults with no recently reported acute infections or vaccinations. Every donor was a Caucasian adult residing in Nashville, Tennessee, USA. CD8 memory samples consisted of magnetically selected CD45RO+ cells combined with CCR7-negative CD45RA+ effector memory (TemRA) cells. After blood collection by leukapheresis, PBMCs were isolated using Ficoll-Histopaque density gradient centrifugation and then cryopreserved in the vapor phase of liquid nitrogen. Analytical flow cytometry was used to check the purity and quantity of each magnetically sorted T cell population. Genomic DNA was isolated from each sorted fraction and quantified by UV absorbance on a Nanodrop 2000c. Using the deep immunoSEQ assay, multiplex PCR amplified TCR CDR3 regions from genomic DNA. Genomic DNA extracted from each cell subset was distributed evenly over all wells of several immunoSEQ 96-well plates, and each plate served as one replicate. Each replicate PCR for sorted subsets received 200 ng genomic DNA, equal to tens of thousands of T cell genomes. Purified libraries were measured with a Qubit 3.0 fluorometer, size-checked on a Bioanalyzer 2100, and measured again with the KAPA Library Quantification kit. A separate single-read 150-cycle Illumina NextSeq 550 flow cell was used to sequence each immunoSEQ 96-well plate. Turning to the authors' computational methods: The immunoSEQ output contained only junctional sequences without quality scores, so filtering could not match that applied to full-length reads. Sequences were annotated with PyIR, a Python wrapper for IgBLAST v1.9, and V/J genes and CDR3 were assigned using IMGT germline references. Reads were filtered out if the reads had weak V/J assignments (E-value above 1e-6), no CDR3, stop codons, out-of-frame junctions, or ambiguous translated residues. V3J clonotypes were defined as sequences sharing an identical inferred V gene, J gene, and CDR3 amino acid sequence. Percentage overlap between repertoires was computed as shared unique clonotypes divided by the size of the smaller repertoire. RTK rarefaction, the Chao1 estimator, and Recon v2.1 estimates of unobserved clonotypes were used to assess repertoire richness. For all TCRbeta clonotypes obtained by the gDNA method from a few donors, generation probabilities were computed with OLGA. TCRdb stores this immuneACCESS table with in-frame sequences only. Part of the clones is absent; in the studies checked, under half of the shortfall reflects unresolved V genes, and no reason is known for the rest. The V and J calls and clone size come from that table; D and trimming were worked out from the DNA. This sample is represented by approximately 100,000 clones; around 68% of them were singletons. The ten most abundant clones make up roughly 23% of the sample.

This clone has a single count. Its specific antigen is unknown. No base quality information exists; no much larger clone differs at one position. Trimmed from V: 5 bases; trimmed from J: 3 bases; junction bases lacking a gene match: 10. The germline V gene gives CDR1 as MDHEN and CDR2 as SYDVKM. Its CDR3 holds 15 amino acids, cysteine through phenylalanine. The kept DNA is CDR3 alone, 45 bases in frame from the first base. General findings and caveats noted by the study authors: Pairwise subsampling indicated that sequencing depth was expected to affect the degree of clonotype sharing among donors. Even with the large sequencing depth, rarefaction of the sorted-subset datasets indicated that sequencing was incomplete. Because the study included only a small number of donors, the genetic and exposure-history diversity represented was limited. Only blood was sampled, and tissue TCR repertoires likely differ from those in blood. Clonotypes shared by all four sorted-subset donors showed higher generation probabilities than non-shared clonotypes. Sharing across a few donors was observed for approximately 5% of naive CD4, over 3% of naive CD8, 2% to 2.5% of memory CD4, and roughly 0.4% of memory CD8 clonotypes. Larger estimated clonotype richness was generally found for naive subsets than for memory subsets.

The V and J genes are TRBV28 and TRBJ2-7, with 7 bases aligning to TRBD2. This TCR came from a woman aged 25 to 39 in good health. The material sequenced was memory CD8+ T cells sorted from blood. The cell subset or site label here, explained by the study, means: CD45RO+ cells pooled with CCR7-negative TemRA cells. The CDR3: CASSTRLQRGYEQYF. The nucleotides are TGTGCCAGCAGTACGAGGTTACAGCGGGGCTACGAGCAGTACTTC.